These 21 T cell receptor beta chains share one sample of origin, sequenced in a study of OX40 agonist ivuxolimab in advanced cancers. Measured with immunoSEQ multiplex PCR; TCRdb has only the in-frame clones, and not every one. The sample contains more than 45,000 clones, approximately 80% of which appear only once. This material consisted of CD4+ or CD8+ T cells sorted from blood, taken in a trial of the OX40 agonist ivuxolimab. The receptors were sampled from an adult with an advanced solid tumor such as melanoma, head and neck, liver or kidney cancer.

The chain combines TRBV18 with TRBJ2-6, with D tentatively TRBD2 (6 bases). This CDR3 contains 16 residues. Looked up from germline, CDR1 is KGHSH and CDR2 is LQKENI. Trimming stripped 1 base from V and 2 bases from J, with 9 bases between. This CDR3 reads CASSPRSGAGANVLTF. CDR3 DNA: TGTGCCAGCTCACCACGGTCGGGGGCTGGGGCCAACGTCCTGACTTTC.

The CDR3 coding sequence is TGTGCCAGCAGTGATAGCGGGGTAGGAACCCAGTACTTC. Translating gives CASSDSGVGTQYF. The V call is TRBV6-1, the J call TRBJ2-5; 8 positions match TRBD2. CDR3 length: 13 amino acids. With V trimmed by 3 bases and J by 8 bases, 5 bases remained unmatched. The germline V gene has CDR1 MNHNS and CDR2 SASEGT.

The rearrangement joins TRBV2 to TRBJ1-3; TRBD1 is a possible D gene (5 bases). V lost 8 bases to trimming and J lost 4 bases, with 18 bases between them. Germline V CDR1 and CDR2: SNHLY, FYNNEI. CDR3 size: 15 residues. CDR3 in amino acids: CASGVDIGPGNTIYF. CDR3 sequence (DNA): TGTGCCAGCGGAGTGGACATTGGTCCGGGAAACACCATATATTTT.

The chain is built from TRBV27 and TRBJ2-2; TRBD2 matches 8 bases. This CDR3 has 16 residues. With 8 bases clipped from V and 0 bases from J, the junction kept 8 bases outside the gene matches. Germline CDR1 MNHEY, CDR2 SMNVEV (reference sequence). Here the CDR3 reads CASLRGGTANTGELFF. DNA of the CDR3: TGTGCCAGCCTTCGGGGGGGGACTGCGAACACCGGGGAGCTGTTTTTT.

The rearrangement links TRBV19 to TRBJ2-7; D may be TRBD1 (5 bases). CDR1 and CDR2 from the germline V gene are LNHDA and SQIVND (reference sequence). V was cut by 4 bases and J by 0 bases, with 10 bases left in between. This CDR3 comprises 14 residues. The CDR3 protein is CASSTQTDSYEQYF. The CDR3 bases are TGTGCCAGTAGTACCCAGACAGACTCCTACGAGCAGTACTTC.

The chain has TRBV2 and TRBJ2-1; 10 bases align to TRBD2. Germline V gives CDR1 SNHLY, CDR2 FYNNEI. Trimming removed 8 bases from V and 9 bases from J; junction bases left unmatched: 13. There are 15 residues in the CDR3. CDR3 amino acids: CASVRAGGPRSEQFF. The CDR3 coding sequence is TGTGCCAGCGTAAGAGCGGGGGGGCCGCGGAGTGAGCAGTTCTTC.

The CDR3 DNA is TGTGCCAGCAGGTTAACCGGGACCCAGAGTGGGACCCAGTACTTC. It specifies CASRLTGTQSGTQYF. The rearrangement links TRBV27 to TRBJ2-5; the D call may be TRBD1 or TRBD2 (5 bases each). CDR3 length: 15 residues. The V end was cut by 6 bases, the J end by 7 bases, with 21 bases between. CDR1 is MNHEY, CDR2 SMNVEV, per germline (reference sequence).

DNA of the CDR3: TGTGCCAGCAGTTTGGGTGGCGGGGCAGGCTACTATGGCTACACCTTC. As protein: CASSLGGGAGYYGYTF. The J gene is TRBJ1-2, the V gene TRBV28; D perhaps matches TRBD1 (5 bases). V lost 3 bases, J lost 3 bases, and 17 bases lay in between. CDR3 size: 16 residues. CDR1 is MDHEN and CDR2 is SYDVKM in the germline V gene.

This clone came up once. CDR3 bases: TGTGCCAGCAGTGAAAGGCGAGGTTTTCAGCCCCAGCATTTT. This encodes CASSERRGFQPQHF. The chain recombines TRBV2 with TRBJ1-5; no clear D. CDR1 SNHLY and CDR2 FYNNEI come from the germline V gene. Between the trimmed V and J ends, which lost 2 bases and 6 bases, there was a span of 11 bases. The CDR3 runs 14 residues. Full variable domain (outside the CDR3, taken from reference TRBV2 and TRBJ1-5): EPEVTQTPSHQVTQMGQEVILRCVPISNHLYFYWYRQILGQKVEFLVSFYNNEISEKSEIFDDQFSVERPDGSNFTLKIRSTKLEDSAMYFCASSERRGFQPQHFGDGTRLSIL.

This clone showed up just a few times. The rearrangement uses TRBV30 and TRBJ2-3, with 14 positions matching TRBD2. Per the germline V gene, CDR1 is GTSNPN and CDR2 is SVGIG (reference sequence). Trimming cost V 7 bases and J 0 bases; bases outside gene matches: 3. This CDR3 comprises 15 residues. CDR3: CALGTSGSSTDTQYF. The DNA for the CDR3 is TGTGCCTTAGGGACTAGCGGGAGCAGCACAGATACGCAGTATTTT.

This clone was seen only a few times. The CDR3 region has the DNA TGTGCCAGCAGCGCTATAGGTTTTTTGAGAAACACCATATATTTT. It yields the protein CASSAIGFLRNTIYF. V usage is TRBV9 and J usage is TRBJ1-3; no clear D gene. V lost 3 bases and J lost 5, with 15 bases in between. This CDR3 is 15 amino acids long. The germline CDR1 and CDR2 sequences are SGDLS and YYNGEE.

The chain joins TRBV23-1 to TRBJ2-5, with TRBD1 matching over 10 bases. The J call may be faulty, since TRBJ2-7 better matches the DNA end. TRBV23-1 has ORF status, its function being uncertain. The CDR3 sequence is 14 residues long. CDR3: CASSHPRDRGEQYF. Here the CDR3 DNA reads TGCGCCAGCAGTCACCCCCGGGACAGGGGCGAGCAGTACTTC.

V is TRBV5-4 and J is TRBJ1-1; 8 bases line up with TRBD1. The CDR3 loop spans 13 amino acids. CDR1 and CDR2 from the germline V gene are SGHNT and YYREEE (reference sequence). Trimming at V came to 6 bases and at J to 5 bases, leaving 6 bases not matched to a gene. For the CDR3, the DNA is TGTGCCAGCACCCAAACAGGGGGAACTGAAGCTTTCTTT. It translates to CASTQTGGTEAFF.

The rearrangement uses TRBV2 and TRBJ1-5; D remains unclear. Germline-derived CDR1 and CDR2 are SNHLY and FYNNEI. This CDR3 region has 12 residues. With 9 bases removed from V and 5 bases from J, the gap between germline ends came to 11 bases. The CDR3 here is CASGGLDQPQHF. CDR3 coding DNA: TGTGCCAGTGGAGGTCTAGATCAGCCCCAGCATTTT. The full variable domain, rest sourced from reference TRBV2 and TRBJ1-5, is EPEVTQTPSHQVTQMGQEVILRCVPISNHLYFYWYRQILGQKVEFLVSFYNNEISEKSEIFDDQFSVERPDGSNFTLKIRSTKLEDSAMYFCASGGLDQPQHFGDGTRLSIL.

The CDR3 region is CASRSTGHSYNEQFF. CDR3 DNA: TGTGCCAGCAGATCGACAGGGCACTCCTACAATGAGCAGTTCTTC. This chain joins TRBV2 and TRBJ2-1, with 7 bases lining up with TRBD1. Per germline, CDR1 SNHLY and CDR2 FYNNEI. Unmatched junction bases numbered 5, after V lost 6 bases and J lost 0 bases. This CDR3 spans 15 amino acids.

J is TRBJ2-7 and V is TRBV19; D may match TRBD1 or TRBD2 (6 bases each). Per the germline V gene, CDR1 is LNHDA and CDR2 is SQIVND (reference sequence). The V and J ends lost 4 bases and 6 bases respectively, with 13 bases between them. This CDR3 region has 13 residues. The CDR3 loop is CASSTGLRGEQYF. CDR3 coding DNA: TGTGCCAGTAGTACGGGACTCAGGGGCGAGCAGTACTTC. The whole variable domain, filled in from reference TRBV19 and TRBJ2-7, reads DGGITQSPKYLFRKEGQNVTLSCEQNLNHDAMYWYRQDPGQGLRLIYYSQIVNDFQKGDIAEGYSVSREKKESFPLTVTSAQKNPTAFYLCASSTGLRGEQYFGPGTRLTVT.

The V and J genes are TRBV5-1 and TRBJ2-5, with TRBD2 as a possible D gene (5 bases). The CDR3 runs to 14 residues. Per germline, CDR1 SGHRS and CDR2 YFSETQ. V dropped 1 base and J dropped 3 bases, with 10 bases sitting between them. The CDR3 region has the DNA TGCGCCAGCAGCTTGAACGTGGGAGAAGAGACCCAGTACTTC. Translation gives CASSLNVGEETQYF.

The V call is TRBV10-1, the J call TRBJ1-4, with 10 bases that match TRBD1. The CDR3 is made up of 11 amino acids. Germline V gene lookup returns CDR1 WNHNN and CDR2 SYGVQD (reference sequence). V lost 7 bases to trimming and J lost 14 bases; unmatched junction nucleotides: 4. CDR3 amino acids: CASIRDRGLFF. CDR3 coding DNA: TGCGCCAGCATCCGGGACAGGGGTCTGTTTTTT.

The chain has TRBV19 and TRBJ2-5; TRBD2 agrees at 12 bases. The V gene's germline CDR1 is LNHDA and CDR2 SQIVND (reference sequence). V lost 3 bases, J lost 1 base, and 3 bases stayed unmatched. The CDR3 extends over 16 amino acids. In DNA form, the CDR3 reads TGTGCCAGTAGTATCGGGGGACTAGCGGGCCAAGAGACCCAGTACTTC. It translates to CASSIGGLAGQETQYF.

V and J are TRBV7-2 and TRBJ2-7; no definite D call. With 5 bases removed from V and 6 bases from J, the gap between germline ends came to 14 bases. Germline CDR1 reads SGHTA; CDR2 reads FQGNSA. The length of the CDR3 is 13 residues. CDR3 region: CASSPGRDSEQYF. CDR3 nucleotides: TGTGCCAGCAGCCCAGGACGAGACTCCGAGCAGTACTTC.

The chain combines TRBV4-1 with TRBJ1-5, with D unresolved. The CDR3 contains 17 residues. Trimming took off 0 bases at V and 9 bases at J, with 21 bases between the two ends. Germline loops: CDR1 MGHRA, CDR2 YSYEKL. CDR3 residues: CASSQDKIGIGQRPQHF. The CDR3 DNA reads TGCGCCAGCAGCCAAGATAAGATCGGTATAGGCCAGAGGCCCCAGCATTTT.